This TCR beta chain was observed in a study of T cell repertoires in cytomegalovirus infection. Background on the study: Both recently identified HLA-C-restricted and well-studied HLA-B-restricted CMV epitopes were used in the study.

Via MiXCR, TCRdb re-called the reads, giving one row per CDR3 protein. The sample shows under 850,000 distinct CDR3 sequences, roughly a third of them seen only once. Germline lookup yields CDR1 DFQATT and CDR2 SNEGSKA (reference sequence). V lost 3 bases and J 5 bases, leaving 13 bases between the germline ends. There are 13 residues in the CDR3. Whole-study results and caveats: Frequencies of public TCR beta families were cumulated, and this identified carriers of CMV plus the relevant HLA.

A note on this clonotype: What it binds is unknown.

The V and J genes are TRBV20-1 and TRBJ1-2, with D unresolved. The input for sequencing was cultured PBMCs, taken from culture after CMV antigen stimulation. This TCR was sampled from a human donor in good health (CMV status not recorded). Some clones in this sample may be carry-over from other donors' samples. Written as DNA, the CDR3 is TGCAGTGCTAGCCCCGGGGTTTCGTATGGCTACACCTTC. It translates to CSASPGVSYGYTF.